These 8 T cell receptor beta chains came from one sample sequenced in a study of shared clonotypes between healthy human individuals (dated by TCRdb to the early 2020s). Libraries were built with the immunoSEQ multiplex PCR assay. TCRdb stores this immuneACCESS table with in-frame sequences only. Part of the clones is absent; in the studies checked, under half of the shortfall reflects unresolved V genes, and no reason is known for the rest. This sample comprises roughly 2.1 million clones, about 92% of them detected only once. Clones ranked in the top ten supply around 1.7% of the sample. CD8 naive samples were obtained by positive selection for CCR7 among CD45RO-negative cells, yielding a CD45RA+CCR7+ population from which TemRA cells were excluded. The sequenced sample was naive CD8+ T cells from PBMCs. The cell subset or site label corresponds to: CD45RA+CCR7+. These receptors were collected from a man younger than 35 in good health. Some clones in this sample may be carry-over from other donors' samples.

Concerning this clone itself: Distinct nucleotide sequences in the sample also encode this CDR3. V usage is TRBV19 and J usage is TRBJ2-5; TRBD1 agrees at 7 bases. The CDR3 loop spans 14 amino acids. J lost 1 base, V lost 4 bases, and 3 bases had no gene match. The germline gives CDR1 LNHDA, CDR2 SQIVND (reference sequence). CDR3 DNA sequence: TGTGCCAGTAGTACCGGGACAGTCCAAGAGACCCAGTACTTC. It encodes CASSTGTVQETQYF.

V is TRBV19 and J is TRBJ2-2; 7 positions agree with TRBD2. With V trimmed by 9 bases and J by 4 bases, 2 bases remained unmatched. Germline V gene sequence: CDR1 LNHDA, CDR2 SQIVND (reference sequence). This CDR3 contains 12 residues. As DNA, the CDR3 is TGTGCCAGCGCGGGAGTCACCGGGGAGCTGTTTTTT. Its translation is CASAGVTGELFF.

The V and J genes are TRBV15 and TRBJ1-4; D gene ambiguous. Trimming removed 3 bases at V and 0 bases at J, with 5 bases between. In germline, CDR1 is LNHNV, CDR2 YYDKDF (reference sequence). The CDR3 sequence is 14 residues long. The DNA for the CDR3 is TGTGCCACCAGCAGTTATCCAACTAATGAAAAACTGTTTTTT. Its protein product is CATSSYPTNEKLFF.

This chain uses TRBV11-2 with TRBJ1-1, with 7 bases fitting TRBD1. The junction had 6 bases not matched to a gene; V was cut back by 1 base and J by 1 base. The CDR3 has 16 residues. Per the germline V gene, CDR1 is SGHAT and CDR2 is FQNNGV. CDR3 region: CASSLGGQYGNTEAFF. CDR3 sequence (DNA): TGTGCCAGCAGCTTAGGGGGACAGTACGGGAACACTGAAGCTTTCTTT.

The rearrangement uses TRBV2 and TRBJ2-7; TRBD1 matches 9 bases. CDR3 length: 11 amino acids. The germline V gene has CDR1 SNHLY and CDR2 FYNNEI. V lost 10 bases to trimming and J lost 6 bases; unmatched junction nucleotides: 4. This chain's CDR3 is CAKDRGLEQYF. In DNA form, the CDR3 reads TGTGCCAAGGACAGGGGCCTCGAGCAGTACTTC.

The CDR3 is CASSQEWSQGVLNEQFF. The CDR3 region has the DNA TGCGCCAGCAGCCAAGAATGGTCACAGGGGGTGCTCAATGAGCAGTTCTTC. The chain has TRBV4-1 and TRBJ2-1; TRBD1 matches 8 bases. Trimming took 0 bases from V and 6 from J; bases not matched to a gene: 10. Germline V gene data show CDR1 as MGHRA and CDR2 as YSYEKL. This CDR3 comprises 17 residues.

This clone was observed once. CDR3 region: CASSLRAINQPQHF. For the CDR3, the DNA is TGTGCCAGTAGTCTCCGGGCGATCAATCAGCCCCAGCATTTT. This chain joins TRBV19 and TRBJ1-5; no reliable D call. V shed 5 bases and J shed 3 bases, with 11 bases lying between them. The CDR3 length is 14 residues. CDR1 LNHDA and CDR2 SQIVND come from the germline V gene (reference sequence).

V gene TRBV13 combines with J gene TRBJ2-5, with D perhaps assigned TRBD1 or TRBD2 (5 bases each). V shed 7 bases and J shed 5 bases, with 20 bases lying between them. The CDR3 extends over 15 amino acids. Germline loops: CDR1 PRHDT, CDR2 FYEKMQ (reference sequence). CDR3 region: CASTGLRVSGETQYF. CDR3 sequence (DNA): TGTGCCAGCACCGGACTCAGGGTCTCAGGCGAGACCCAGTACTTC.